This is a list of T cell receptor beta chains from one sample in a study of T cells after yellow fever vaccination. TCRdb ran MiXCR on the 5' RACE reads and lists one entry per CDR3 protein. The sample shows some 110,000 distinct CDR3 sequences, 8.4% of them seen only once. Sequencing used CD8+ T cells sorted from PBMCs, obtained 45 days after the yellow fever booster vaccination. These TCRs come from a young man who received the YFV17D yellow fever vaccine. Each CDR3 is given with its conserved first and last residue. Each record gives: V gene, D gene, J gene, clone size, CDR3 protein, CDR3 DNA. D genes are given only for firm matches. Clone size appears in some rows only: once, few, many, or a class for an expanded clone.

TRBV27,NA,TRBJ2-7,many,CASSFGPGAYEQYF,TGTGCCAGCAGTTTCGGGCCCGGCGCTTACGAGCAGTACTTC
TRBV9,TRBD2,TRBJ2-7,once,CASSAGLAGTYKQYF,TGTGCCAGCAGCGCCGGACTAGCGGGAACCTACAAGCAGTACTTC
TRBV3-1,NA,TRBJ2-5,many,CASSQERVSDQEETQYF,TGTGCCAGCAGCCAAGAACGAGTCTCGGACCAAGAAGAGACCCAGTACTTC
TRBV7-9,NA,TRBJ2-3,NA,CASSPWLADTQYF,TGTGCCAGCAGCCCCTGGTTAGCAGATACGCAGTATTTT
TRBV29-1,NA,TRBJ2-7,many,CSVVQQSSYEQYF,TGCAGCGTTGTCCAACAGAGCTCCTACGAGCAGTACTTC
TRBV20-1,NA,TRBJ1-2,few,CSARDGALEDGYTF,TGCAGTGCTAGAGATGGGGCCCTGGAGGATGGCTACACCTTC
TRBV23-1,NA,TRBJ2-1,few,CASSQSIGEQFF,TGCGCCAGCAGTCAATCGATAGGGGAGCAGTTCTTC
TRBV7-9,TRBD2,TRBJ2-7,few,CASSKFLAGNGLEQYF,TGTGCCAGCAGCAAATTTCTAGCGGGAAACGGCCTCGAGCAGTACTTC
TRBV20-1,NA,TRBJ2-3,many,CSASGVAEGTDTQYF,TGCAGTGCATCCGGAGTAGCGGAAGGCACAGATACGCAGTATTTT
TRBV20-1,TRBD2,TRBJ2-7,many,CSATGTSGPPYEQYF,TGCAGTGCAACCGGGACTAGCGGGCCTCCCTACGAGCAGTACTTC
TRBV7-8,TRBD2,TRBJ2-5,few,CASSLFGGGQYF,TGTGCCAGCAGCTTATTCGGGGGGGGCCAGTACTTC
TRBV2,TRBD2,TRBJ2-7,many,CASRSGSGGFYEQYF,TGTGCCAGCAGGAGCGGGAGTGGAGGGTTCTACGAGCAGTACTTC
TRBV27,NA,TRBJ2-1,many,CASSFDQGSEQFF,TGTGCCAGCAGTTTCGACCAGGGAAGTGAGCAGTTCTTC
TRBV9,TRBD2,TRBJ2-1,many,CASSVGLAGGAAEQFF,TGTGCCAGCAGCGTAGGTCTAGCGGGAGGGGCGGCCGAGCAGTTCTTC
TRBV20-1,NA,TRBJ2-7,NA,CSARSLTGLGPSIEQYF,TGCAGTGCTAGATCCCTGACAGGTCTGGGCCCATCGATCGAGCAGTACTTC
TRBV7-8,TRBD1,TRBJ1-1,many,CASSHGTAEAFF,TGTGCCAGCAGCCACGGGACAGCTGAAGCTTTCTTT
TRBV7-2,TRBD2,TRBJ2-3,medium-sized,CASSPGTTSTDTQYF,TGTGCCAGCAGCCCCGGGACTACTAGCACAGATACGCAGTATTTT
TRBV12-3/TRBV12-4,TRBD1,TRBJ1-3,many,CASSLAHRGSGNTIYF,TGTGCCAGCAGTTTAGCTCACAGGGGCTCTGGAAACACCATATATTTT
TRBV6-2/TRBV6-3,TRBD1,TRBJ2-7,many,CASRQGAYEQYF,TGTGCCAGCAGACAGGGGGCCTACGAGCAGTACTTC
TRBV29-1,NA,TRBJ2-2,NA,CSGWDTGELFF,TGCAGCGGGTGGGATACCGGGGAGCTGTTTTTT
TRBV12-3/TRBV12-4,TRBD2,TRBJ2-1,many,CASSRLAPDNEQFF,TGTGCCAGCAGCAGACTAGCCCCCGACAATGAGCAGTTCTTC
TRBV19,NA,TRBJ2-7,many,CASSATGGVYNEQYF,TGTGCCAGTAGTGCGACAGGCGGGGTTTACAACGAGCAGTACTTC
TRBV27,NA,TRBJ2-5,many,CASSLYVSYDLPQTQYF,TGTGCCAGCAGTTTATACGTCTCTTATGACCTACCCCAGACCCAGTACTTC
TRBV7-7,TRBD1,TRBJ2-1,many,CASSLGQGPLNEQFF,TGTGCTAGCAGCTTAGGACAGGGGCCTCTCAATGAGCAGTTCTTC
TRBV2,NA,TRBJ1-1,many,CASTPEAFF,TGTGCCAGCACACCTGAAGCTTTCTTT
TRBV11-2,TRBD2,TRBJ2-1,many,CASSLYAGGLDEQFF,TGTGCCAGCAGCTTATACGCGGGAGGCCTGGATGAGCAGTTCTTC
TRBV7-9,TRBD2,TRBJ2-2,NA,CASSFRAGGPTGELFF,TGTGCCAGCAGCTTCCGCGCGGGAGGGCCCACCGGGGAGCTGTTTTTT
TRBV7-8,TRBD2,TRBJ2-1,many,CASSGRTSGNYNEQFF,TGTGCCAGCAGCGGAAGAACTAGCGGGAATTACAATGAGCAGTTCTTC
TRBV20-1,TRBD2,TRBJ2-1,NA,CSASPGLAGGGSSYNEQFF,TGCAGTGCTAGCCCGGGACTAGCGGGAGGGGGGTCCTCCTACAATGAGCAGTTCTTC
TRBV18,NA,TRBJ2-2,few,CASSQVRDTGELFF,TGTGCCAGCTCACAAGTCAGGGACACCGGGGAGCTGTTTTTT
TRBV6-2/TRBV6-3,TRBD1,TRBJ2-1,many,CASTSQGNEQFF,TGTGCCAGCACCTCACAGGGGAATGAGCAGTTCTTC
TRBV29-1,TRBD1,TRBJ2-5,many,CSVGTLKVWDSASETQYF,TGCAGCGTTGGGACCTTGAAAGTATGGGACAGCGCCAGTGAGACCCAGTACTTC
TRBV15,NA,TRBJ2-6,few,CATSPRAGANVLTF,TGTGCCACCAGCCCCAGGGCTGGGGCCAACGTCCTGACTTTC
TRBV28,NA,TRBJ2-3,few,CASSLAEGTDTQYF,TGTGCCAGCAGTTTAGCCGAGGGCACAGATACGCAGTATTTT
TRBV27,NA,TRBJ2-5,NA,CASSLSNWGQETQYF,TGTGCCAGCAGTTTATCGAACTGGGGCCAAGAGACCCAGTACTTC
TRBV19,NA,TRBJ1-2,many,CASRWGVGSNYGYTF,TGTGCCAGTAGATGGGGTGTCGGCAGCAACTATGGCTACACCTTC
TRBV21-1,NA,TRBJ1-5,many,CASSCPGRSPQHF,TGTGCCAGCAGCTGTCCAGGGAGGTCGCCCCAGCATTTT
TRBV5-1,TRBD2,TRBJ2-1,few,CASSFIAGGNNEQFF,TGCGCCAGCAGCTTTATAGCGGGAGGGAACAATGAGCAGTTCTTC
TRBV12-5,NA,TRBJ2-3,few,CASGFRGTPSTDTQYF,TGTGCTAGTGGTTTTAGGGGGACTCCTAGCACAGATACGCAGTATTTT
TRBV2,NA,TRBJ2-5,many,CASRGGAFETQYF,TGTGCCAGCAGAGGGGGAGCTTTCGAGACCCAGTACTTC
TRBV9,NA,TRBJ2-5,many,CASSPSGKGGETQYF,TGTGCCAGCAGCCCCAGCGGCAAAGGGGGAGAGACCCAGTACTTC